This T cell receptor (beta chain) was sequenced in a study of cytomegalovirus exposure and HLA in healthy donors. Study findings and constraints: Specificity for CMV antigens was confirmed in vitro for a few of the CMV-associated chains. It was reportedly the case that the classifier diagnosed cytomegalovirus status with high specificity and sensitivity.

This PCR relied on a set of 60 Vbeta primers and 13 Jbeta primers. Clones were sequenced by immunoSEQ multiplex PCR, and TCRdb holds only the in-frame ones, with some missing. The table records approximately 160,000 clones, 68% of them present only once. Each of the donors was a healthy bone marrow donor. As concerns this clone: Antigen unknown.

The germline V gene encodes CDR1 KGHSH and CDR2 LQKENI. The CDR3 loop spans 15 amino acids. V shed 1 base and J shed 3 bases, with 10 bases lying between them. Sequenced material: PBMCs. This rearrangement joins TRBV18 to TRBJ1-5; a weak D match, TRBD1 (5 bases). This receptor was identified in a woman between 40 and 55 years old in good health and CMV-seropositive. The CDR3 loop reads CASSPQGLLNQPQHF. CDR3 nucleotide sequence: TGTGCCAGCTCACCACAGGGACTCCTCAATCAGCCCCAGCATTTT. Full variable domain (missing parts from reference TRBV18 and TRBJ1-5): NAGVMQNPRHLVRRRGQEARLRCSPMKGHSHVYWYRQLPEEGLKFMVYLQKENIIDESGMPKERFSAEFPKEGPSILRIQQVVRGDSAAYFCASSPQGLLNQPQHFGDGTRLSIL.